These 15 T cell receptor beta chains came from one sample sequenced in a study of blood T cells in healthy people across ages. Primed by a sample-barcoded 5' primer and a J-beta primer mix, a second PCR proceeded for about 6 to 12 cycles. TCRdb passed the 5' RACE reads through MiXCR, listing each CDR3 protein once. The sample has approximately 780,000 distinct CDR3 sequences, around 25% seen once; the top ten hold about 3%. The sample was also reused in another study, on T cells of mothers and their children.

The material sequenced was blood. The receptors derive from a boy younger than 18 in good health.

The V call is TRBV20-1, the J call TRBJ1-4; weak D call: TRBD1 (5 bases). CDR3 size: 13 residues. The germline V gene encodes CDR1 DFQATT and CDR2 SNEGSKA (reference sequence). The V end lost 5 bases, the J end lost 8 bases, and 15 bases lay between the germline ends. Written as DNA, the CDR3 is TGCAGTGCTCCCTGTCGTGCAGGGGAAAAACTGTTTTTT. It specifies CSAPCRAGEKLFF.

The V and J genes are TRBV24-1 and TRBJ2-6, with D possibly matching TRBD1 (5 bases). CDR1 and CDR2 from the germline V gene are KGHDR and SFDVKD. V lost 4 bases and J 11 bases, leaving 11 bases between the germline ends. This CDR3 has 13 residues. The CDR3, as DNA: TGTGCCACCAGTGAATCAGGGTACGACGTCCTGACTTTC. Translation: CATSESGYDVLTF.

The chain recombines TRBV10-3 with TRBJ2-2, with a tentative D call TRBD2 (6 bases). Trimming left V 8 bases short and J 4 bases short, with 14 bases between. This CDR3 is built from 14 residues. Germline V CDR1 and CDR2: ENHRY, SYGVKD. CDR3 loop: CAISPREVTGELFF. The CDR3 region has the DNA TGTGCCATCTCTCCCAGGGAGGTCACCGGGGAGCTGTTTTTT.

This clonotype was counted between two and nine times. This CDR3 reads CASSLEGVYGYTF. CDR3 nucleotides: TGTGCCAGCAGTTTGGAGGGAGTCTATGGCTACACCTTC. The chain joins TRBV12-3 or TRBV12-4 to TRBJ1-2; D is undetermined. CDR3 size: 13 residues. V shed 3 bases and J shed 4 bases, with 9 bases lying between them.

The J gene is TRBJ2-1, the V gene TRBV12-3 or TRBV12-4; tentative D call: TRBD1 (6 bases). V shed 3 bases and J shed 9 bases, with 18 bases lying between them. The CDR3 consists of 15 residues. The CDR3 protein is CASSFRERGFSEQFF. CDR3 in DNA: TGTGCCAGCAGTTTCCGGGAAAGGGGGTTCAGTGAGCAGTTCTTC.

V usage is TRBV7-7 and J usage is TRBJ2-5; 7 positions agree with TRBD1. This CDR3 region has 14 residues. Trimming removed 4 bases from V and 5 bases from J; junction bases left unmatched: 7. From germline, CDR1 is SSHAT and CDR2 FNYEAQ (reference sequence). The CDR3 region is CASSSKDRLETQYF. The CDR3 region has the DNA TGTGCCAGCAGCTCCAAGGACAGGTTGGAGACCCAGTACTTC.

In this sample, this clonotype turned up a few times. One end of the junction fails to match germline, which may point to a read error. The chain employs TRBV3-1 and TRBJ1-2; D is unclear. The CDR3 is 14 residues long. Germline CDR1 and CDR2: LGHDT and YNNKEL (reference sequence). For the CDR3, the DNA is TGTGCCAGCAGCCAAGTGACGGGTAACTATGGCTATACCTTC. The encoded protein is CASSQVTGNYGYTF.

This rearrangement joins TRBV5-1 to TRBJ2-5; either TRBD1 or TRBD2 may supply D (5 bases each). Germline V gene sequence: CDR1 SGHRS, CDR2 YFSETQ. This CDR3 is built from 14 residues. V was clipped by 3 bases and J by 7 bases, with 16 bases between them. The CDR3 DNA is TGCGCCAGCAGCTCCGGGACCGGGCCTCTGACCCAGTACTTC. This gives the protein CASSSGTGPLTQYF.

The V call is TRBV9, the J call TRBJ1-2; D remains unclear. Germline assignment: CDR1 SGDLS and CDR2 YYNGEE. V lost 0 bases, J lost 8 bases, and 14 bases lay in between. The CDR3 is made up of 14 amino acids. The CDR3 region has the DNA TGTGCCAGCAGCGTAGACGGCCTCCCGGGGGGCTACACCTTC. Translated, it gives CASSVDGLPGGYTF.

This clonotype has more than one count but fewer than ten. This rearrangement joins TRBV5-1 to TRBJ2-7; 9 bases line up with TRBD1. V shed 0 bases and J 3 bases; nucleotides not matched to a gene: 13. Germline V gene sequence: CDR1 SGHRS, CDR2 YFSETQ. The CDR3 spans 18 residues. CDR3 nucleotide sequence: TGCGCCAGCAGCTTGGACTTGTGGAACCGGGACAGGGACTACGAGCAGTACTTC. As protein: CASSLDLWNRDRDYEQYF. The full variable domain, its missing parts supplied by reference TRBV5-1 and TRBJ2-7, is KAGVTQTPRYLIKTRGQQVTLSCSPISGHRSVSWYQQTPGQGLQFLFEYFSETQRNKGNFPGRFSGRQFSNSRSEMNVSTLELGDSALYLCASSLDLWNRDRDYEQYFGPGTRLTVT.

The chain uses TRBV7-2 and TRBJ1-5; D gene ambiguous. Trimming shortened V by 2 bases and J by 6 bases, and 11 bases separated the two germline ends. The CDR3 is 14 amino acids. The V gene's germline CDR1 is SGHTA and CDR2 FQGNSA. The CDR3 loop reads CASSLRLLGQPQHF. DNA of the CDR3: TGTGCCAGCAGCTTAAGGCTCCTAGGTCAGCCCCAGCATTTT.

For the CDR3, the DNA is TGTGCCACCAGCACTCGACACAAGGGGGAAAAACTGTTTTTT. It yields the protein CATSTRHKGEKLFF. The chain couples TRBV15 to TRBJ1-4; maybe TRBD1 (5 bases). The CDR3 consists of 14 residues. The V and J ends lost 4 bases and 8 bases respectively, with 14 bases between them. Germline loops: CDR1 LNHNV, CDR2 YYDKDF (reference sequence).

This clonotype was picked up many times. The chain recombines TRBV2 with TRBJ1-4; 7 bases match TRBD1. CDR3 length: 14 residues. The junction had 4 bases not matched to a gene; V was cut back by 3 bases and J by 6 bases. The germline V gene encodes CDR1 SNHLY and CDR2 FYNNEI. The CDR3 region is CASSDDRVDEKLFF. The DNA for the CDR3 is TGTGCCAGCAGTGACGACAGGGTGGATGAAAAACTGTTTTTT.

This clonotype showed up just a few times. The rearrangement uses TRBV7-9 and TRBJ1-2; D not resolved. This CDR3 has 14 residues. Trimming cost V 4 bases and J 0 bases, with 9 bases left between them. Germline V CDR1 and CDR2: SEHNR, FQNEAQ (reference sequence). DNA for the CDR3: TGTGCCAGCAGCTCCGGCCCCACTAACTATGGCTACACCTTC. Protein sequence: CASSSGPTNYGYTF.

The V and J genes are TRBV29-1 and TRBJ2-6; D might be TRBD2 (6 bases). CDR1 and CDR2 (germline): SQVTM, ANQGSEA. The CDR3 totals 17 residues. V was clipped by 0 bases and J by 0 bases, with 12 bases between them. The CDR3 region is CSVEEGGVLSGANVLTF. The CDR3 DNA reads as TGCAGCGTTGAAGAGGGCGGGGTCCTCTCTGGGGCCAACGTCCTGACTTTC.